This entry features one T cell receptor (beta chain) sequence. This clonotype has at least ten counts. The target of this receptor is not known. One base away there is no much larger clone; base qualities are not given. The CDR3 has 15 amino acids, counting the end cysteine and phenylalanine. CDR3 DNA only is kept here, 45 bases in frame from base 1. CDR1 and CDR2, looked up from the germline V gene, are SGHRS and YFSETQ. Trimming at the junction amounts to 0 bases on V and 4 bases on J, and the germline ends lie 11 bases apart. This entry belongs to a study of CD8 T cells in ankylosing spondylitis (dated by TCRdb to about 2017). Background for the entire study: The study profiled T cell receptor beta repertoires in healthy donors and ankylosing spondylitis patients to find disease-linked TCR variants. The full study cohort was made up of under 30 ankylosing spondylitis patients and 108 healthy donors. Peripheral blood was sampled, and synovial fluid was also collected from ankylosing spondylitis patients. Findings and caveats that apply to the study as a whole: The disease-linked clones were reported as significantly enriched in matched synovial fluid samples from ankylosing spondylitis patients. The disease-linked clones showed a CD8+ phenotype and occurred at relatively low frequencies in peripheral blood. Some of the motif variants had been reported before in the synovial fluid and blood of reactive arthritis patients, a finding that suggests common disease-initiation mechanisms. A TCR beta motif made up of several highly homologous amino acid variants appeared to be characteristic of blood from ankylosing spondylitis patients.

The instrument given in TCRdb is Illumina HiSeq 2500. TCR beta libraries were prepared by quantitative 5'-RACE with molecular barcodes. The original pipeline was this. Disease-linked TCR variants were identified with a new computational method built on a probabilistic model of VDJ rearrangement. Through fastp at Q25 and MiXCR, TCRdb rebuilt clones from the public reads, retaining in-frame beta chains. For every CDR3 protein sequence, its rows merge into one entry that carries the most common genes and DNA. The V and J calls follow TCRdb's processing rather than the paper's. A total of 200,000 to 300,000 distinct CDR3 sequences appear in this sample, about 10% of them only once. The ten largest account for less than 3% of the sample.

The V gene is TRBV5-1 and the J gene is TRBJ1-3, with TRBD1 as a weak D call on 5 bases. Sequencing was done on a sample of blood, either unsorted or a sorted T cell fraction (not recorded which). The sequence was collected from a male donor with ankylosing spondylitis or in good health (not recorded which). The CDR3 has the sequence CASSLDLGAGNTIYF. Read as DNA, the sequence is TGCGCCAGCAGCTTGGATCTCGGGGCCGGAAACACCATATATTTT.